A selection of T cell receptor beta chains follows, all from one sample in a study of shared clonotypes between healthy human individuals. Sequencing used immunoSEQ multiplex PCR; TCRdb keeps in-frame clones, though not all of them. The sample has roughly 1 million clones, about 75% seen once; the top ten hold approximately 1.5%. The material sequenced was memory CD4+ T cells sorted from blood. Source of these receptors: a man younger than 30 in good health. The CDR3 runs from the conserved cysteine through the conserved F or W. D genes are given only for firm matches. The listing skips clone size in some rows; elsewhere it reads once, few, many or a size class.

cdr3_aa,cdr3_nt,d_call,v_call,j_call,clone_size
CATSSLPFAGELFF,TGTGCCACCAGCAGCCTACCTTTTGCCGGGGAGCTGTTTTTT,.,TRBV15,TRBJ2-2,.
CAITKDRRENTEAFF,TGTGCCATCACAAAGGACAGGAGAGAAAACACTGAAGCTTTCTTT,TRBD1,TRBV10-3,TRBJ1-1,.
CAWSGMRTSSYNSPLHF,TGTGCCTGGAGTGGCATGCGGACGAGCTCCTATAATTCACCCCTCCACTTT,.,TRBV30,TRBJ1-6,.
CASSRSGAGGETDTQYF,TGTGCCAGCAGCCGCTCGGGAGCGGGAGGTGAGACAGATACGCAGTATTTT,TRBD2,TRBV7-9,TRBJ2-3,.
CASMIRRDYTEAFF,TGCGCCAGCATGATAAGACGGGACTACACTGAAGCTTTCTTT,.,TRBV10-1,TRBJ1-1,.
CASSEGVGETQYF,TGTGCCAGCTCGGAGGGGGTAGGAGAGACCCAGTACTTC,.,TRBV18,TRBJ2-5,.
CASSLAAWTSSPAKNIQYF,TGTGCCAGCAGCTTAGCAGCCTGGACCTCTAGTCCGGCCAAAAACATTCAGTACTTC,.,TRBV7-9,TRBJ2-4,.
CASSWGTSLAGNTIYF,TGCGCCAGCAGCTGGGGGACTTCCCTGGCTGGAAACACCATATATTTT,.,TRBV5-1,TRBJ1-3,.
CASGQALANEKLFF,TGTGCCAGTGGGCAGGCCCTCGCTAATGAAAAACTGTTTTTT,.,TRBV6-1,TRBJ1-4,.
CASSRAGPPNTGELFF,TGTGCCAGCAGCCGCGCCGGGCCCCCGAACACCGGGGAGCTGTTTTTT,.,TRBV7-2,TRBJ2-2,few
CSVEDGGDRGAYGYTF,TGCAGCGTTGAAGATGGCGGGGACAGGGGAGCCTATGGCTACACCTTC,TRBD1,TRBV29-1,TRBJ1-2,few
CASRVRGHRYSNQPQHF,TGCGCCAGCAGGGTGAGGGGGCACCGATATAGCAATCAGCCCCAGCATTTT,TRBD1,TRBV10-1,TRBJ1-5,.
CASSKTGPGYGYTF,TGTGCCAGCAGCAAGACAGGGCCCGGCTATGGCTACACCTTC,TRBD1,TRBV11-2,TRBJ1-2,.
CASSPFAGPGQYF,TGTGCCAGCAGTCCCTTTGCGGGTCCCGGGCAGTACTTC,.,TRBV2,TRBJ2-7,.
CASSPTPGQGNGYTF,TGTGCCAGCTCACCGACTCCGGGACAGGGTAATGGCTACACCTTC,TRBD1,TRBV18,TRBJ1-2,.
CASSTLPGLAGYNEQFF,TGTGCCAGCAGCACCCTCCCGGGACTAGCGGGGTACAATGAGCAGTTCTTC,TRBD2,TRBV5-6,TRBJ2-1,few
CASSGDRGHSPLHF,TGTGCCAGCAGTGGGGACAGGGGCCATTCACCCCTCCACTTT,TRBD1,TRBV6-1,TRBJ1-6,.
CASQDRTNTEAFF,TGTGCCAGCCAGGACAGGACGAACACTGAAGCTTTCTTT,TRBD1,TRBV2,TRBJ1-1,.
CASSSGASGAHNEQFF,TGCGCCAGCAGCTCCGGGGCTAGCGGGGCCCACAATGAGCAGTTCTTC,TRBD2,TRBV5-1,TRBJ2-1,few
CASGTLAKNIQYF,TGTGCCAGCGGGACTCTAGCCAAAAACATTCAGTACTTC,.,TRBV2,TRBJ2-4,once
CASSSLGTSGAEQYF,TGTGCCAGCAGCTCTCTTGGGACTAGCGGAGCCGAGCAGTACTTC,TRBD2,TRBV13,TRBJ2-7,once
CASSRQAPQSGNTIYF,TGTGCCAGCAGCCGACAGGCCCCACAGTCTGGAAACACCATATATTTT,.,TRBV6-6,TRBJ1-3,.
CASSVTGSNQPQHF,TGTGCCAGCAGCGTGACGGGTAGCAATCAGCCCCAGCATTTT,.,TRBV5-5,TRBJ1-5,.
CASSHRETDEQFF,TGTGCCAGCAGCCACAGGGAAACGGATGAGCAGTTCTTC,.,TRBV5-4,TRBJ2-1,.
CASSGTGTGVDEQFF,TGTGCCAGCAGTGGCACCGGGACAGGGGTGGATGAGCAGTTCTTC,TRBD1,TRBV6-1,TRBJ2-1,.
CASSSIFQSKPWSTNQPQHF,TGTGCCAGCAGCTCAATATTCCAGTCGAAGCCTTGGTCGACTAATCAGCCCCAGCATTTT,.,TRBV7-8,TRBJ1-5,.
CASSLAVGRVDEQYF,TGTGCCAGCAGCTTAGCAGTTGGGAGGGTGGACGAGCAGTACTTC,TRBD2,TRBV7-2,TRBJ2-7,.
CATVRGGTDTQYF,TGTGCCACCGTCCGGGGGGGCACAGATACGCAGTATTTT,TRBD2,TRBV5-4,TRBJ2-3,.
CASSPRQGVRQETQYF,TGTGCCAGCAGCCCGAGACAGGGGGTCCGCCAAGAGACCCAGTACTTC,TRBD1,TRBV5-4,TRBJ2-5,.
CASSTGTGRNQPQHF,TGTGCCAGCAGCACCGGGACAGGGAGGAATCAGCCCCAGCATTTT,TRBD1,TRBV7-9,TRBJ1-5,.
CASSSSYTGDVYEQYF,TGTGCCAGCAGTTCATCTTACACAGGGGACGTCTACGAGCAGTACTTC,TRBD1,TRBV28,TRBJ2-7,.
CASSSSRSGNNSPLHF,TGTGCCAGCAGCTCAAGTAGAAGCGGGAATAATTCACCCCTCCACTTT,.,TRBV5-6,TRBJ1-6,.
CASGGQGGNTGELFF,TGTGCCAGCGGGGGACAGGGCGGGAACACCGGGGAGCTGTTTTTT,TRBD1,TRBV2,TRBJ2-2,few
CASSLAGDREAFF,TGCGCCAGCAGCTTGGCGGGGGACAGAGAAGCTTTCTTT,TRBD1,TRBV5-1,TRBJ1-1,.
CASSLTQGQSPLHF,TGTGCCAGCAGCTTAACCCAGGGACAATCACCCCTCCACTTT,.,TRBV11-2,TRBJ1-6,.
CASSRQGLGNTIYF,TGTGCCAGCAGTCGACAGGGGTTAGGAAACACCATATATTTT,TRBD1,TRBV6-6,TRBJ1-3,.
CASSVDGRPNTGELFF,TGTGCCAGCAGCGTAGATGGGAGGCCGAACACCGGGGAGCTGTTTTTT,.,TRBV9,TRBJ2-2,.
CASSIFFGTGENIQYF,TGTGCCAGTAGTATTTTTTTTGGGACAGGGGAAAACATTCAGTACTTC,TRBD1,TRBV19,TRBJ2-4,.
CASSKSGTAYEQYF,TGTGCCAGCAGTAAATCCGGGACAGCCTACGAGCAGTACTTC,TRBD1,TRBV6-5,TRBJ2-7,once
CASSLRTYNEQFF,TGCGCCAGCAGCTTGAGGACCTACAATGAGCAGTTCTTC,.,TRBV5-1,TRBJ2-1,.
CASSLSTLFTEAFF,TGTGCCAGCAGCTTAAGCACCCTATTCACTGAAGCTTTCTTT,.,TRBV7-9,TRBJ1-1,.